This paragraph reports one T cell receptor beta chain. This specimen belongs to a study of cytomegalovirus exposure and HLA in healthy donors. CDR1 and CDR2 (germline): LGHNT, FRNRAP. The ends were cut back, 3 bases at V and 5 bases at J, with 5 bases in the middle. The CDR3 is 11 residues long. TCRdb keeps only in-frame clones here, not all; method: immunoSEQ multiplex PCR. The table shows about 160,000 clones, with just under 90% occurring only once. Sample: PBMCs. This clonotype was obtained from a man aged 18 to 35 in good health and CMV-seropositive. The genes are TRBV12-5 and TRBJ2-7; unclear D gene. CDR3 DNA: TGTGCTAGTGGTTTTGGCCACGAGCAGTACTTC. Protein product: CASGFGHEQYF.